The rows below give T cell receptor beta chains drawn from one sample of a study of OX40 agonist ivuxolimab in advanced cancers. Clones were sequenced by immunoSEQ multiplex PCR, and TCRdb holds only the in-frame ones, with some missing. The sample shows some 19,000 clones, 86% of them seen only once. The starting material was CD4+ or CD8+ T cells sorted from blood, obtained in a trial of the OX40 agonist ivuxolimab. These TCRs come from an adult with an advanced solid tumor such as melanoma, head and neck, liver or kidney cancer. The CDR3 runs from the conserved cysteine through the conserved F or W. The D gene is left open where the match is weak. Not every row has a clone size; where given, it reads once, few, many or a size class.

j_call: TRBJ2-1; d_call: .; clone_size: .; v_call: TRBV25-1; cdr3_aa: CATIRTGEDEQFF; cdr3_nt: TGTGCCACCATCCGAACAGGAGAGGATGAGCAGTTCTTC
j_call: TRBJ2-1; d_call: .; clone_size: .; v_call: TRBV7-9; cdr3_aa: CASSLGPSEQFF; cdr3_nt: TGTGCCAGCAGCCTAGGGCCTAGTGAGCAGTTCTTC
j_call: TRBJ2-7; d_call: .; clone_size: .; v_call: TRBV7-9; cdr3_aa: CASSLAQNEQYF; cdr3_nt: TGTGCCAGCAGCTTAGCTCAGAACGAGCAGTACTTC
j_call: TRBJ1-1; d_call: .; clone_size: .; v_call: TRBV29-1; cdr3_aa: CSVENLAEAFF; cdr3_nt: TGCAGCGTTGAGAACCTCGCTGAAGCTTTCTTT
j_call: TRBJ2-1; d_call: .; clone_size: .; v_call: TRBV27; cdr3_aa: CASSLSGIHPYDEQFF; cdr3_nt: TGTGCCAGCAGTTTATCCGGTATTCACCCCTATGATGAGCAGTTCTTC
j_call: TRBJ2-5; d_call: .; clone_size: .; v_call: TRBV11-3; cdr3_aa: CASSLAGAGETQYF; cdr3_nt: TGTGCCAGCAGCTTAGCAGGGGCTGGAGAGACCCAGTACTTC
j_call: TRBJ2-7; d_call: .; clone_size: .; v_call: TRBV2; cdr3_aa: CASSGYGGTYEQYF; cdr3_nt: TGTGCCAGCAGTGGTTACGGGGGAACCTACGAGCAGTACTTC
j_call: TRBJ1-4; d_call: TRBD1; clone_size: medium-sized; v_call: TRBV6-5; cdr3_aa: CASSLGQKNEKLFF; cdr3_nt: TGTGCCAGCAGTCTGGGACAGAAAAATGAAAAACTGTTTTTT
j_call: TRBJ2-1; d_call: TRBD2; clone_size: .; v_call: TRBV6-4; cdr3_aa: CASSDEAGGLYNEQFF; cdr3_nt: TGTGCCAGCAGTGACGAGGCGGGAGGCCTCTACAATGAGCAGTTCTTC
j_call: TRBJ2-2; d_call: TRBD2; clone_size: .; v_call: TRBV10-1; cdr3_aa: CASSEYWWGLVGTGELFF; cdr3_nt: TGCGCCAGCAGTGAGTATTGGTGGGGACTAGTCGGCACCGGGGAGCTGTTTTTT
j_call: TRBJ2-7; d_call: TRBD2; clone_size: .; v_call: TRBV7-9; cdr3_aa: CASSSTVAGFSYEQYF; cdr3_nt: TGTGCCAGCAGCTCCACGGTAGCGGGATTCTCCTACGAGCAGTACTTC
j_call: TRBJ2-7; d_call: TRBD2; clone_size: .; v_call: TRBV2; cdr3_aa: CASSEWTSYGEQYF; cdr3_nt: TGTGCCAGCAGTGAATGGACTAGCTACGGGGAGCAGTACTTC
j_call: TRBJ1-2; d_call: .; clone_size: .; v_call: TRBV7-9; cdr3_aa: CASSTLISGFYGYTF; cdr3_nt: TGTGCCAGCAGCACCCTTATTTCGGGTTTTTATGGCTACACCTTC
j_call: TRBJ1-2; d_call: TRBD1; clone_size: .; v_call: TRBV11-2; cdr3_aa: CASSLDQFNPTGGEEGYTF; cdr3_nt: TGTGCCAGCAGCTTAGACCAATTTAACCCGACAGGGGGCGAGGAGGGCTACACCTTC
j_call: TRBJ2-7; d_call: .; clone_size: .; v_call: TRBV6-5; cdr3_aa: CASGTLTYEQYF; cdr3_nt: TGTGCCAGCGGGACCCTCACCTACGAGCAGTACTTC
j_call: TRBJ1-1; d_call: TRBD1; clone_size: .; v_call: TRBV6-6; cdr3_aa: CASSYSEGALTEAFF; cdr3_nt: TGTGCCAGCAGTTACTCGGAGGGGGCCTTAACTGAAGCTTTCTTT
j_call: TRBJ1-2; d_call: .; clone_size: .; v_call: TRBV29-1; cdr3_aa: CSVEPRETYGYTF; cdr3_nt: TGCAGCGTCGAACCGAGGGAGACATATGGCTACACCTTC
j_call: TRBJ1-2; d_call: TRBD1; clone_size: .; v_call: TRBV28; cdr3_aa: CASSSRDRPLNNYGYTF; cdr3_nt: TGTGCCAGCAGCTCTAGGGACAGACCTCTGAACAACTATGGCTACACCTTC
j_call: TRBJ2-1; d_call: .; clone_size: once; v_call: TRBV25-1; cdr3_aa: CASSEYDTGTYNEQFF; cdr3_nt: TGTGCCAGCAGTGAATATGATACAGGGACCTACAATGAGCAGTTCTTC
j_call: TRBJ2-7; d_call: .; clone_size: .; v_call: TRBV7-6; cdr3_aa: CASSPSTDYEQYF; cdr3_nt: TGTGCCAGCAGCCCCTCCACTGACTACGAGCAGTACTTC
j_call: TRBJ2-7; d_call: TRBD1; clone_size: .; v_call: TRBV11-2; cdr3_aa: CASSSSGQGVHEQYF; cdr3_nt: TGTGCCAGCAGCTCATCCGGACAGGGGGTCCACGAGCAGTACTTC
j_call: TRBJ2-7; d_call: .; clone_size: .; v_call: TRBV6-5; cdr3_aa: CASSLVPSDEQYF; cdr3_nt: TGTGCCAGCAGTCTAGTCCCCTCCGACGAGCAGTACTTC
j_call: TRBJ1-4; d_call: TRBD1; clone_size: .; v_call: TRBV5-1; cdr3_aa: CASSFLGQPNEKLFF; cdr3_nt: TGCGCCAGCAGCTTCCTGGGACAGCCTAATGAAAAACTGTTTTTT
j_call: TRBJ2-2; d_call: TRBD2; clone_size: .; v_call: TRBV7-6; cdr3_aa: CASSGTSGEFIGELFF; cdr3_nt: TGTGCCAGCAGCGGGACTAGCGGGGAATTCATCGGGGAGCTGTTTTTT
j_call: TRBJ2-2; d_call: .; clone_size: .; v_call: TRBV30; cdr3_aa: CAWSPDTETGELFF; cdr3_nt: TGTGCCTGGAGTCCGGACACGGAAACCGGGGAGCTGTTTTTT
j_call: TRBJ2-2; d_call: .; clone_size: .; v_call: TRBV6-6; cdr3_aa: CASSYGGGELFF; cdr3_nt: TGTGCCAGCAGTTACGGTGGCGGGGAGCTGTTTTTT
j_call: TRBJ2-7; d_call: TRBD2; clone_size: .; v_call: TRBV4-2; cdr3_aa: CASSQRSGGTYEQYF; cdr3_nt: TGTGCCAGCAGCCAAAGGAGCGGGGGAACCTACGAGCAGTACTTC
j_call: TRBJ1-2; d_call: .; clone_size: .; v_call: TRBV11-2; cdr3_aa: CASSLRSAVDGYTF; cdr3_nt: TGTGCCAGCAGCTTAAGGTCGGCAGTGGATGGCTACACCTTC
j_call: TRBJ2-1; d_call: TRBD2; clone_size: .; v_call: TRBV19; cdr3_aa: CASSPLRGLDEQFF; cdr3_nt: TGTGCCAGTTCCCCGTTACGTGGACTAGATGAGCAGTTCTTC
j_call: TRBJ2-2; d_call: TRBD2; clone_size: .; v_call: TRBV11-2; cdr3_aa: CASSFTGGSTGELFF; cdr3_nt: TGTGCCAGCAGCTTTACGGGGGGGAGCACCGGGGAGCTGTTTTTT
j_call: TRBJ2-7; d_call: .; clone_size: .; v_call: TRBV4-2; cdr3_aa: CASSQEAHYEQYF; cdr3_nt: TGTGCCAGCAGCCAAGAGGCACACTACGAGCAGTACTTC
j_call: TRBJ1-5; d_call: .; clone_size: .; v_call: TRBV19; cdr3_aa: CASSLDSMPGQPQHF; cdr3_nt: TGTGCCAGTAGCCTGGACAGCATGCCGGGGCAGCCCCAGCATTTT
j_call: TRBJ1-2; d_call: .; clone_size: few; v_call: TRBV7-6; cdr3_aa: CASSLDGNYGYTF; cdr3_nt: TGTGCCAGCAGCTTAGACGGAAACTATGGCTACACCTTC
j_call: TRBJ1-2; d_call: .; clone_size: .; v_call: TRBV7-6; cdr3_aa: CASSLFEGNYGYTF; cdr3_nt: TGTGCCAGCAGCTTATTCGAGGGGAACTATGGCTACACCTTC
j_call: TRBJ2-7; d_call: TRBD2; clone_size: .; v_call: TRBV11-3; cdr3_aa: CASSSAGGNYHEQYF; cdr3_nt: TGTGCCAGCAGCTCAGCGGGAGGGAACTATCACGAGCAGTACTTC
j_call: TRBJ1-1; d_call: .; clone_size: .; v_call: TRBV27; cdr3_aa: CASSRFKSATEAFF; cdr3_nt: TGTGCCAGCAGTCGATTTAAGTCGGCAACTGAAGCTTTCTTT
j_call: TRBJ1-1; d_call: .; clone_size: .; v_call: TRBV4-1; cdr3_aa: CASSQEEGLDTEAFF; cdr3_nt: TGCGCCAGCAGCCAAGAGGAAGGGTTGGACACTGAAGCTTTCTTT
j_call: TRBJ1-2; d_call: .; clone_size: few; v_call: TRBV9; cdr3_aa: CASSGRVYTF; cdr3_nt: TGTGCCAGCAGCGGCAGGGTCTACACCTTC
j_call: TRBJ2-7; d_call: .; clone_size: .; v_call: TRBV6-5; cdr3_aa: CASSSPGDYEQYF; cdr3_nt: TGTGCCAGCAGTTCCCCTGGGGACTACGAGCAGTACTTC
j_call: TRBJ2-7; d_call: .; clone_size: .; v_call: TRBV9; cdr3_aa: CASSQEGGRSYEQYF; cdr3_nt: TGTGCCAGCAGTCAAGAGGGGGGCCGCTCCTACGAGCAGTACTTC
j_call: TRBJ2-7; d_call: TRBD2; clone_size: .; v_call: TRBV9; cdr3_aa: CASSLTGTTNYEQYF; cdr3_nt: TGTGCCAGCAGCCTCACCGGGACTACCAATTACGAGCAGTACTTC
j_call: TRBJ2-7; d_call: TRBD2; clone_size: .; v_call: TRBV29-1; cdr3_aa: CSATSGRVEQYF; cdr3_nt: TGCAGCGCCACTAGCGGGAGAGTGGAGCAGTACTTC
j_call: TRBJ2-7; d_call: TRBD1; clone_size: .; v_call: TRBV7-9; cdr3_aa: CASSPRAQGVTYEQYF; cdr3_nt: TGTGCCAGCAGCCCCCGCGCCCAGGGGGTAACCTACGAGCAGTACTTC
j_call: TRBJ2-7; d_call: .; clone_size: .; v_call: TRBV6-6; cdr3_aa: CASTGAKRAYEQYF; cdr3_nt: TGTGCCAGCACGGGCGCGAAGCGGGCCTACGAGCAGTACTTC
j_call: TRBJ1-1; d_call: .; clone_size: once; v_call: TRBV6-5; cdr3_aa: CASSIATEAFF; cdr3_nt: TGTGCCAGCAGTATAGCCACTGAAGCTTTCTTT
j_call: TRBJ1-2; d_call: TRBD1; clone_size: .; v_call: TRBV11-2; cdr3_aa: CASSYTGTAHYGYTF; cdr3_nt: TGTGCCAGCAGCTATACCGGGACAGCTCACTATGGCTACACCTTC
j_call: TRBJ2-1; d_call: .; clone_size: few; v_call: TRBV21-1; cdr3_aa: CASSSRAGVDYNEQFF; cdr3_nt: TGTGCCAGCAGCTCTCGAGCGGGGGTAGACTACAATGAGCAGTTCTTC
j_call: TRBJ1-1; d_call: .; clone_size: medium-sized; v_call: TRBV5-1; cdr3_aa: CASSLVRALNTEAFF; cdr3_nt: TGCGCCAGCAGCTTGGTTCGGGCACTGAACACTGAAGCTTTCTTT
j_call: TRBJ2-1; d_call: .; clone_size: .; v_call: TRBV5-1; cdr3_aa: CASSHKTGLVYNEQFF; cdr3_nt: TGCGCCAGCAGCCATAAGACGGGATTAGTCTACAATGAGCAGTTCTTC
j_call: TRBJ2-1; d_call: .; clone_size: once; v_call: TRBV6-5; cdr3_aa: CASATQVPSSNEQFF; cdr3_nt: TGTGCCAGCGCTACACAGGTTCCTTCCTCCAATGAGCAGTTCTTC
j_call: TRBJ1-1; d_call: TRBD1; clone_size: .; v_call: TRBV19; cdr3_aa: CASKISGGITEAFF; cdr3_nt: TGTGCCAGTAAGATATCAGGGGGAATCACTGAAGCTTTCTTT
j_call: TRBJ1-2; d_call: .; clone_size: .; v_call: TRBV7-9; cdr3_aa: CASSFRDPLYGYTF; cdr3_nt: TGTGCCAGCAGCTTCAGGGACCCCCTCTATGGCTACACCTTC
j_call: TRBJ1-2; d_call: .; clone_size: .; v_call: TRBV6-6; cdr3_aa: CASSRGDRYYGYTF; cdr3_nt: TGTGCCAGCAGTCGGGGCGACCGCTACTATGGCTACACCTTC
j_call: TRBJ2-3; d_call: .; clone_size: .; v_call: TRBV15; cdr3_aa: CATSRARTTENTDTQYF; cdr3_nt: TGTGCCACCAGCAGAGCTAGGACGACGGAAAACACAGATACGCAGTATTTT
j_call: TRBJ2-2; d_call: TRBD2; clone_size: .; v_call: TRBV10-1; cdr3_aa: CASSESGGYESGELFF; cdr3_nt: TGCGCCAGCAGTGAGTCGGGAGGGTACGAATCCGGGGAGCTGTTTTTT
j_call: TRBJ2-7; d_call: TRBD2; clone_size: few; v_call: TRBV29-1; cdr3_aa: CSVEGLAGGTYEQYF; cdr3_nt: TGCAGCGTTGAAGGACTAGCGGGAGGAACCTACGAGCAGTACTTC
j_call: TRBJ1-5; d_call: .; clone_size: .; v_call: TRBV5-6; cdr3_aa: CASSLGRAYSNQPQHF; cdr3_nt: TGTGCCAGCAGCTTGGGCAGAGCTTATAGCAATCAGCCCCAGCATTTT
j_call: TRBJ1-1; d_call: .; clone_size: .; v_call: TRBV27; cdr3_aa: CASSAAAVRGATEAFF; cdr3_nt: TGTGCCAGCTCAGCCGCGGCCGTTCGGGGTGCCACTGAAGCTTTCTTT
j_call: TRBJ1-4; d_call: TRBD1; clone_size: .; v_call: TRBV6-6; cdr3_aa: CASSWTGPGGEKLFF; cdr3_nt: TGTGCCAGCAGTTGGACAGGTCCTGGGGGGGAAAAACTGTTTTTT